This T cell receptor (beta chain) came from a study of cytomegalovirus exposure and HLA in healthy donors. CDR3 size: 14 residues. V trimming: 8 bases; J trimming: 4 bases; junction bases outside the gene matches: 9. Germline V gene lookup returns CDR1 MRHNA and CDR2 SNTAGT. General observations from the study: Earlier results showed most TCR beta V segments being productive about 87% or about 30% of the time.

The PCR contained 60 Vbeta and 13 Jbeta primers. The table came from immunoSEQ multiplex PCR; TCRdb's copy has only in-frame clones and leaves some out. The sample lists over 110,000 clones; approximately 79% were seen once. Concerning this clone: What it recognizes is unknown.

Specimen: PBMCs. The rearrangement uses TRBV6-4 and TRBJ2-7; the match to TRBD1 covers 9 bases. The sequence was collected from a man between 18 and 29 years old in good health and CMV-seronegative. This chain's CDR3 is CASGWDREKYEQYF. Written as DNA, the CDR3 is TGTGCCAGCGGATGGGACAGGGAAAAATACGAGCAGTACTTC.